This T cell receptor (beta chain) was captured by sequencing in a study of blood T cell repertoires in COVID-19. Study overall: Acute-phase and convalescent COVID-19 samples originated in the United States, Italy and Spain. Sources were T cells, B-cell-depleted T cells, or PBMCs; the material itself was cDNA or gDNA.

The authors' processing: Counts of nucleated cells, estimated from reference gene primer amplification, were obtained. TCRdb keeps only in-frame clones here, not all; method: immunoSEQ multiplex PCR. V and J calls and clone size are copied from that table; D and trimming were computed from the DNA. The sample consists of about 160,000 clones, approximately 80% of them appearing once. Germline V lookup: CDR1 LNHNV, CDR2 YYDKDF (reference sequence). The germline V and J ends were trimmed by 0 bases and 0 bases, with 12 bases remaining between them. CDR3 length: 17 amino acids. The sample was peripheral blood. This TCR was sampled from a woman in her forties with COVID-19, enrolled during active disease. The V call is TRBV15, the J call TRBJ2-4; unclear D gene. The CDR3 protein is CATSRDVRSPAKNIQYF. The CDR3 DNA reads TGTGCCACCAGCAGAGATGTGCGGTCGCCAGCCAAAAACATTCAGTACTTC.